The 9 T cell receptor beta chains reported below all come from one sample, sequenced in a study of blood T cells in healthy people across ages. Then a second PCR, running roughly 6 to 11 cycles, was carried out with a sample-barcoded 5' primer and a J-beta primer mix. TCRdb fed the 5' RACE reads into MiXCR, producing one record per CDR3 protein. The sample consists of hundreds of thousands of distinct CDR3 sequences, under 65% of them appearing once. Sample: blood. These receptors were obtained from a man between 60 and 75 years old in good health.

Of note for this clonotype: One end of the junction fails to match germline, which may point to a read error. The V call is TRBV7-2, the J call TRBJ2-3, with D perhaps TRBD2 (6 bases). The CDR3 contains 15 residues. Germline V gives CDR1 SGHTA, CDR2 FQGNSA. The CDR3 region is CASSTPIAVDRYAVF. Written as DNA, the CDR3 is TGTGCCAGCAGTACGCCAATAGCGGTCGACAGATACGCAGTATTT.

This chain joins TRBV3-1 and TRBJ2-3, with TRBD2 matching 10 bases. This CDR3 has 14 residues. Germline V gives CDR1 LGHDT, CDR2 YNNKEL (reference sequence). The V segment lost 5 bases and the J segment 1 base; nucleotides outside the gene matches: 0. The CDR3 protein is CASSGTSGTDTQYF. CDR3 DNA sequence: TGTGCCAGCAGCGGGACTAGCGGCACAGATACGCAGTATTTT.

This chain joins TRBV20-1 and TRBJ1-4, with 9 bases that match TRBD1. Trimming took 5 bases from V and 7 from J; bases not matched to a gene: 14. The CDR3 consists of 16 residues. Per the germline V gene, CDR1 is DFQATT and CDR2 is SNEGSKA (reference sequence). The CDR3 here is CSAPPYGTGKGEKLFF. In DNA form, the CDR3 reads TGCAGTGCTCCCCCGTATGGGACAGGGAAGGGTGAAAAACTGTTTTTT.

CDR3 sequence: CASSDGGKYNEQFF. The CDR3 bases are TGCGCCAGCAGTGACGGGGGGAAGTACAATGAGCAGTTCTTC. V is TRBV10-2 and J is TRBJ2-1, with 7 bases lining up with TRBD2. Germline CDR1 and CDR2: WSHSY and SAAADI. V lost 3 bases, J lost 4 bases, and 3 bases stayed unmatched. CDR3 size: 14 residues.

The table lists this clonotype with a count of one. This chain uses TRBV20-1 with TRBJ2-3, with TRBD1 matching over 8 bases. The junction had 5 bases not matched to a gene; V was cut back by 2 bases and J by 1 base. This CDR3 region has 15 residues. Per germline, CDR1 DFQATT and CDR2 SNEGSKA (reference sequence). The CDR3 spells CSARPPTGGTDTQYF. Here the CDR3 DNA reads TGCAGTGCTAGACCGCCGACAGGGGGCACAGATACGCAGTATTTT.

With respect to this clonotype: Germline is not matched at one junction end, which may reflect a read error. The CDR3 bases are TGTGCCAGCAGCTTAGCCTCACAGGCACACTACGGGCAGTACTTC. This encodes CASSLASQAHYGQYF. The chain joins TRBV7-2 to TRBJ2-7; D is perhaps TRBD1 (5 bases). Germline CDR1 and CDR2: SGHTA and FQGNSA. This CDR3 region has 15 residues.

The chain employs TRBV5-1 and TRBJ2-1; D may be TRBD2 (7 bases). V was cut by 4 bases and J by 2 bases, with 13 bases left in between. The CDR3 has 15 amino acids. The germline CDR1 and CDR2 sequences are SGHRS and YFSETQ. CDR3 sequence: CASSQSGDTYNEQFF. CDR3 in DNA: TGCGCCAGCAGCCAAAGCGGGGACACCTACAATGAGCAGTTCTTC.

The CDR3 loop reads CASSVATGPPTDTQYF. The CDR3 bases are TGTGCCAGCAGCGTAGCTACGGGCCCTCCAACAGATACGCAGTATTTT. The chain joins TRBV9 to TRBJ2-3; D is uncertain. V was shortened by 0 bases and J by 3 bases, with 14 bases between the two germline ends. This CDR3 contains 16 residues. Germline loops: CDR1 SGDLS, CDR2 YYNGEE.

The chain's CDR3 is CASSWGIGSGGETQYF. DNA for the CDR3: TGTGCCAGCAGCTGGGGAATCGGTAGCGGGGGTGAGACCCAGTACTTC. The chain is built from TRBV11-2 and TRBJ2-5, with 9 nucleotides matching TRBD2. J gave up 5 bases and V 4 bases, and 11 bases lay outside the gene matches. This CDR3 has 16 residues. Germline assignment: CDR1 SGHAT and CDR2 FQNNGV.